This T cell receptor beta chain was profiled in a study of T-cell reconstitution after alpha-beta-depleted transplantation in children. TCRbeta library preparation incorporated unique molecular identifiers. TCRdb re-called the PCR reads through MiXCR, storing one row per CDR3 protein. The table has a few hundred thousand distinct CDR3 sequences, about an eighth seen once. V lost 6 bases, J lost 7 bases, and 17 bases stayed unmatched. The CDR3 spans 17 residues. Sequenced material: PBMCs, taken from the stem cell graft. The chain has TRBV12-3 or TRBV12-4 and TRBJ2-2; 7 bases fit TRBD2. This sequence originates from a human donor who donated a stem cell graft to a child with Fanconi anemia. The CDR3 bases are TGTGCCAGCAGGGATATGGCGGGGGTCGCCCGACGCGGGGAGCTGTTTTTT. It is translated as CASRDMAGVARRGELFF.